This T cell receptor (beta chain) originates from a study of Ad26.COV2.S vaccination and SARS-CoV-2 variants. Study at large: Participant was drawn from the COV1001 Ad26.COV2.S trial arm. Whole-study results and caveats: Substantial breadth was reported for post-vaccination spike-specific CD8+ and CD4+ T cells.

The sample's treatment: over 15 received Ad26.COV2.S at low or high dose, single or two shots; about 5 received placebo; per-sample allocation not given. Samples were taken on day 63 after the first vaccine or placebo injection. In Boston, an adult donor aged 18-55 years took part. An Ad26 vector was used to express Wuhan-strain SARS-CoV-2 spike as the vaccine. Sequenced by immunoSEQ multiplex PCR; TCRdb stores in-frame clones only, minus some. The sample includes a few hundred thousand clones, less than 95% seen only once; the top ten take around 4.5%. Regarding this clone: Its antigen is as yet unknown.

This sequence originates from a person between 18 and 65 years old who received the Ad26.COV2.S COVID-19 vaccine or a placebo. The sample consisted of peripheral blood, taken in a trial of Ad26.COV2.S vaccine versus placebo.

The CDR3 sequence: CASSSYPGTSNYEQYF. CDR3 DNA sequence: TGTGCCAGCAGTTCCTACCCCGGGACCAGTAACTACGAGCAGTACTTC. The J gene is TRBJ2-7, the V gene TRBV27; D is perhaps TRBD1 or TRBD2 (5 bases each). Germline loops: CDR1 MNHEY, CDR2 SMNVEV (reference sequence). There are 16 residues in the CDR3. The ends were cut back, 4 bases at V and 3 bases at J, with 19 bases in the middle.